What follows describes a single TCR beta chain. Its antigen is not identified. Trimming cost V 2 bases and J 4 bases; bases outside gene matches: 5. This CDR3 spans 15 amino acids. Per the germline V gene, CDR1 is MDHEN and CDR2 is SYDVKM. The protocol was immunoSEQ multiplex PCR, while the TCRdb copy is restricted to in-frame clones and leaves out a portion. The sample holds tens of thousands of clones, 85% to 90% seen once. This entry is derived from a study of T cell responses to AZD1222 COVID-19 vaccine. Study-level findings and limits: Baseline seropositivity occurred in only a handful of AZD1222 recipients. CD4 TCRs linked to vaccination spanned spike, dominating at 160-218 and 743-854.

V is TRBV28 and J is TRBJ2-7, with 10 bases aligning to TRBD1. This sequence originates from an adult in good health. Sequences were derived from peripheral blood, sampled on day 0 of AZD1222 vaccination. The CDR3 DNA follows: TGTGCCAGCAGTTTAGGGGGACAGGGGTGGTACGAGCAGTACTTC. Its protein is CASSLGGQGWYEQYF.